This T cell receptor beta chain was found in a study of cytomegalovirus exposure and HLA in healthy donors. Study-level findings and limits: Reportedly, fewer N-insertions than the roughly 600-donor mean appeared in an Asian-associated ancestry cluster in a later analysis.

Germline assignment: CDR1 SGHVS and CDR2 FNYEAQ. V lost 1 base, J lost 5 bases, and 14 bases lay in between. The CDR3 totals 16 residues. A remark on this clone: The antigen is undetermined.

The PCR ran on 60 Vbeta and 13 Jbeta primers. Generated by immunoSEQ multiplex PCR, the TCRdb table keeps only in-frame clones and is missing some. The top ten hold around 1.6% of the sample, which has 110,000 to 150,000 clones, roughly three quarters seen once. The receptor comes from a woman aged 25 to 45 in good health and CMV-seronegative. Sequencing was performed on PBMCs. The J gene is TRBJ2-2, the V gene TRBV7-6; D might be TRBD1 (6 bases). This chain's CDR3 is CASSLGQDSRTGELFF. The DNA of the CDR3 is TGTGCCAGCAGCTTAGGACAGGACAGCAGAACCGGGGAGCTGTTTTTT.